The source of this T cell receptor (beta chain) is a study of blood T cell repertoires in COVID-19. As for the study in general: Collection of acute and convalescent COVID-19 samples took place in the United States, Italy and Spain.

Participant age was roughly 18 to 95 years, and participants resided in 25 or so US areas. Cohort placement rested on clinical history that participants reported themselves. From germline, CDR1 is SEHNR and CDR2 FQNEAQ (reference sequence). The CDR3 loop spans 13 amino acids. Losses at the gene ends were 5 bases for V and 8 bases for J; bases not matched to a gene: 5. Clones were sequenced by immunoSEQ multiplex PCR, and TCRdb holds only the in-frame ones, with some missing. The table shows roughly 500,000 clones, with 88% occurring only once. The origin of this receptor is a woman aged 40 to 50 who had recovered from COVID-19. The sequenced material came from PBMCs or T cells enriched from blood (not recorded which). The rearrangement links TRBV7-9 to TRBJ2-1; 8 nucleotides match TRBD2. Here the CDR3 DNA reads TGTGCCAGCAGCCCCACCGGGAGGGATGAGCAGTTCTTC. This encodes CASSPTGRDEQFF. The full variable domain, completed using reference TRBV7-9 and TRBJ2-1, is DTGVSQNPRHKITKRGQNVTFRCDPISEHNRLYWYRQTLGQGPEFLTYFQNEAQLEKSRLLSDRFSAERPKGSFSTLEIQRTEQGDSAMYLCASSPTGRDEQFFGPGTRLTVL.